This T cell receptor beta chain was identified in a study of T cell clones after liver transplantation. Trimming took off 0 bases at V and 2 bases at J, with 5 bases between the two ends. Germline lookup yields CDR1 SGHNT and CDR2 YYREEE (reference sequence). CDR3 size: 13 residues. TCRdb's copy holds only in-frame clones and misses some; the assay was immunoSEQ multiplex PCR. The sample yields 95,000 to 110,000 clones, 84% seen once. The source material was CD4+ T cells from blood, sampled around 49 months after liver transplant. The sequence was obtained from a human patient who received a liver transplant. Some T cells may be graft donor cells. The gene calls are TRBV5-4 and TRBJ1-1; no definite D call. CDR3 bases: TGTGCCAGCAGCTTGGACGACAACACTGAAGCTTTCTTT. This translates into CASSLDDNTEAFF.